Below, one T cell receptor beta chain is given with its context. Its matching antigen is unknown. The entry originates in a study of T cell repertoires in cytomegalovirus infection. The CDR3 has 14 residues. Trimming took 7 bases from V and 4 from J; bases not matched to a gene: 8. From germline, CDR1 is MNHGY and CDR2 SAAAGT. Study results and limitations: Cumulative public TCR beta family frequency identified carriers of CMV plus the relevant HLA. The ex vivo response was dominated by HLA-C-restricted CMV-specific TCR beta clonotypes.

One entry per CDR3 protein results from TCRdb running MiXCR on the reads. The data contain 200,000 or so distinct CDR3 sequences, roughly a fifth of them seen just once; the ten biggest clones take up about 2.9%. The gene calls are TRBV6-8 and TRBJ2-5; 8 bases fit TRBD1. The TCR was taken from a human donor in good health (CMV status not recorded). Some clones in this sample may be carry-over from other donors' samples. Sequences were obtained from PBMCs. The CDR3 coding sequence is TGTGCCAGCACTCAGGGGGCGAGTCCAGAGACCCAGTACTTC. Its translation: CASTQGASPETQYF.